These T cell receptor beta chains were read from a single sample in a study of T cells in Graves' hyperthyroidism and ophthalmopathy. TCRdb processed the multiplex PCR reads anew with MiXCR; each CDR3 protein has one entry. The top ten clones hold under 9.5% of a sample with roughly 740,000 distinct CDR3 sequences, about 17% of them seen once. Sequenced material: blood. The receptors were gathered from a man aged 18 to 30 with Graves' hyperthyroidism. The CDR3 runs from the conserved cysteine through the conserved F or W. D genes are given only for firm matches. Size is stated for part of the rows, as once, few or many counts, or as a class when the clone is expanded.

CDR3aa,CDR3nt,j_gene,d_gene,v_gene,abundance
CASSFPGLQPQHF,TGTGCCAGCAGTTTCCCGGGGCTTCAGCCCCAGCATTTT,TRBJ1-5,NA,TRBV28,NA
CASSDGQGVEKLFF,TGCGCCAGCAGTGATGGGCAGGGGGTAGAAAAACTGTTTTTT,TRBJ1-4,TRBD1,TRBV10-2,many
CASSPSGGTEAFF,TGTGCCAGCTCACCCAGCGGAGGCACTGAAGCTTTCTTT,TRBJ1-1,NA,TRBV18,many
CATSDPNASLLHTQYF,TGTGCCACCAGTGACCCAAACGCCTCCCTACTGCATACGCAGTATTTT,TRBJ2-3,NA,TRBV24-1,many
CASRGLENNEQFF,TGTGCCAGCAGGGGGCTAGAAAACAATGAGCAGTTCTTC,TRBJ2-1,NA,TRBV28,many
CASTPGQVWPDTQYF,TGTGCCAGCACCCCCGGACAGGTGTGGCCAGATACGCAGTATTTT,TRBJ2-3,TRBD1,TRBV12-3/TRBV12-4,NA
CASTERTGSRGRAADEQFF,TGTGCCAGTACCGAGCGAACAGGGTCGCGCGGGAGGGCCGCGGATGAGCAGTTCTTC,TRBJ2-1,TRBD2,TRBV19,many
CASSLVASGGKTQYF,TGTGCCAGCAGCTTAGTGGCTAGCGGGGGCAAGACCCAGTACTTC,TRBJ2-5,TRBD2,TRBV7-2,few
CSAIRGLEPGRHYEQYF,TGCAGTGCTATTAGGGGGTTGGAGCCCGGGAGGCACTACGAGCAGTACTTC,TRBJ2-7,NA,TRBV20-1,many
CASYSRDGHYEQYF,TGTGCCAGTTATAGTAGGGACGGCCACTACGAGCAGTACTTC,TRBJ2-7,NA,TRBV28,many
CSARDLQAGNEQFF,TGCAGTGCTAGAGATCTGCAGGCCGGCAATGAGCAGTTCTTC,TRBJ2-1,NA,TRBV20-1,few
CASSSTWTGGRGNYGYTF,TGTGCCAGTAGTAGCACGTGGACAGGGGGACGGGGTAACTATGGCTACACCTTC,TRBJ1-2,TRBD1,TRBV19,NA
CASSFDRGQGYTF,TGTGCCAGCAGCTTCGACAGGGGGCAAGGCTACACCTTC,TRBJ1-2,TRBD1,TRBV7-2,NA
CASSFRAGESNEQFF,TGTGCCAGCAGTTTTCGCGCAGGGGAGTCCAATGAGCAGTTCTTC,TRBJ2-1,NA,TRBV12-3/TRBV12-4,NA
CASSQDPGPSYEQYF,TGTGCCAGCAGCCAAGATCCGGGGCCTTCCTACGAGCAGTACTTC,TRBJ2-7,NA,TRBV3-1,many
CASSLGGLAGSTDTQYF,TGTGCCAGCAGTTTAGGGGGACTAGCGGGAAGCACAGATACGCAGTATTTT,TRBJ2-3,TRBD2,TRBV28,many
CSVIGLAGDPRPYEQYF,TGCAGCGTTATTGGACTAGCGGGAGATCCCAGGCCCTACGAGCAGTACTTC,TRBJ2-7,TRBD2,TRBV29-1,few